Each of the 30 T cell receptor beta chains below was sequenced from the same sample in a study of early T cells in non-severe SARS-CoV-2 infection. TCRdb reanalysed the 5' RACE reads using MiXCR and keeps one entry per CDR3 protein. Among 80,000 to 100,000 distinct CDR3 sequences, approximately 14% were seen once, and the ten largest hold around 7%. Sequenced input: whole blood. The source of these receptors is an adult who was a healthcare worker with PCR-confirmed SARS-CoV-2 infection or an uninfected control (not recorded which).

Ten or more counts support this clonotype. J is TRBJ1-1 and V is TRBV15; D unclear. CDR3 size: 14 residues. The V end was cut by 1 base, the J end by 4 bases, with 10 bases between. Germline values: CDR1 LNHNV, CDR2 YYDKDF (reference sequence). DNA for the CDR3: TGTGCCACCAGCAGAGTCAGGACGGGCACTGAAGCTTTCTTT. Its translation is CATSRVRTGTEAFF.

This chain joins TRBV20-1 and TRBJ2-5; 8 positions match TRBD1. The CDR3 length is 14 residues. The junction had 8 bases not matched to a gene; V was cut back by 3 bases and J by 5 bases. CDR1 and CDR2 from the germline V gene are DFQATT and SNEGSKA (reference sequence). CDR3 protein: CSASATGVVETQYF. As DNA, the CDR3 is TGCAGTGCTAGTGCGACAGGGGTGGTCGAGACCCAGTACTTC.

The J gene is TRBJ2-1, the V gene TRBV6-1, with TRBD2 as a possible D gene (5 bases). Per the germline V gene, CDR1 is MNHNS and CDR2 is SASEGT. V gave up 10 bases and J gave up 0 bases, with 16 bases separating them. This CDR3 comprises 15 residues. As DNA, the CDR3 is TGTGCCACTCACCCCAGCGGATCCTCCTACAATGAGCAGTTCTTC. It codes for CATHPSGSSYNEQFF.

This clonotype has a handful of counts. This CDR3 is CAISESGTSGKEQFF. For the CDR3, the DNA is TGTGCCATCAGTGAGTCGGGGACTAGCGGGAAGGAGCAGTTCTTC. The rearrangement links TRBV10-3 to TRBJ2-1; 13 bases are shared with TRBD2. The germline gives CDR1 ENHRY, CDR2 SYGVKD. The CDR3 spans 15 residues. V gave up 0 bases and J gave up 10 bases; unmatched junction bases: 3.

This clonotype occurred a few times. The chain uses TRBV28 and TRBJ1-2; no firm D call. There are 11 residues in the CDR3. The V gene's germline CDR1 is MDHEN and CDR2 SYDVKM. With 4 bases removed from V and 7 bases from J, the gap between germline ends came to 7 bases. DNA for the CDR3: TGTGCCAGCAGTTCGACTGGTGGCTACACCTTC. It translates to CASSSTGGYTF.

This clonotype was picked up a small number of times. The chain recombines TRBV14 with TRBJ2-5, with D maybe TRBD2 (5 bases). Trimming shortened V by 2 bases and J by 5 bases, and 12 bases separated the two germline ends. The germline V gene has CDR1 SGHDN and CDR2 FVKESK. The CDR3 covers 14 residues. The CDR3 region has the DNA TGTGCCAGCAGCCAACCAGGAGGAACCGAGACCCAGTACTTC. Translating it yields CASSQPGGTETQYF.

The chain couples TRBV2 to TRBJ2-2, with 12 bases aligning to TRBD1. CDR1 is SNHLY and CDR2 is FYNNEI in the germline V gene. V lost 5 bases and J lost 4; bases outside the gene matches: 11. The CDR3 consists of 18 residues. The chain's CDR3 is CASSTSRDRGRGTGELFF. The CDR3 region has the DNA TGTGCCAGCAGTACGTCCCGGGACAGGGGGCGCGGCACCGGGGAGCTGTTTTTT. The full variable domain, completed using reference TRBV2 and TRBJ2-2, is EPEVTQTPSHQVTQMGQEVILRCVPISNHLYFYWYRQILGQKVEFLVSFYNNEISEKSEIFDDQFSVERPDGSNFTLKIRSTKLEDSAMYFCASSTSRDRGRGTGELFFGEGSRLTVL.

The chain couples TRBV4-1 to TRBJ2-7; possibly TRBD1 for D (5 bases). There are 14 residues in the CDR3. Germline CDR1 MGHRA, CDR2 YSYEKL. Trimming pared 0 bases from V and 2 bases from J, leaving 8 bases between. CDR3 sequence (DNA): TGCGCCAGCAGCCAAGATAGGGGCCCCTACGAGCAGTACTTC. It specifies CASSQDRGPYEQYF.

This clonotype came up many times. The CDR3 DNA sequence: TGCACCAGCAGCCGGGACGTAGCCTCCTACGAGCAGTACTTC. Amino acid sequence: CTSSRDVASYEQYF. This chain uses TRBV1 with TRBJ2-7; the table gives TRBD1 as D, unverified against the DNA. TRBV1 is designated a pseudogene. The CDR3 is 14 residues long.

The chain is built from TRBV20-1 and TRBJ2-5, with TRBD2 matching 10 bases. The CDR3 has 16 amino acids. Germline V gene data show CDR1 as DFQATT and CDR2 as SNEGSKA (reference sequence). The V gene end was trimmed by 0 bases and the J gene end by 5 bases; junction bases not matched to a gene: 9. In DNA form, the CDR3 reads TGCAGTGCTAGAGATGCTAGCGGGAGTATGCAGGAGACCCAGTACTTC. Translation: CSARDASGSMQETQYF.

Ten or more counts support this clonotype. The chain couples TRBV5-6 to TRBJ1-6; TRBD1 might be the D (6 bases). CDR3 length equals 15 residues. CDR1 SGHDT and CDR2 YYEEEE come from the germline V gene. The V and J ends lost 4 bases and 7 bases respectively, with 15 bases between them. Here the CDR3 reads CASSLGAGANSPLHF. CDR3 in DNA: TGTGCCAGCAGCCTGGGAGCAGGGGCAAATTCACCCCTCCACTTT.

This chain joins TRBV19 and TRBJ2-1; the match to TRBD2 covers 11 bases. The CDR3 length is 15 residues. The V gene end was trimmed by 7 bases and the J gene end by 3 bases; junction bases not matched to a gene: 5. Germline CDR1 is LNHDA and CDR2 is SQIVND (reference sequence). DNA of the CDR3: TGTGCCAGTATGATCGGGACTAGCGGCTACAATGAGCAGTTCTTC. Its protein is CASMIGTSGYNEQFF.

This clonotype was counted at least ten times. V usage is TRBV18 and J usage is TRBJ1-6; the D gene is possibly TRBD1 (6 bases). Germline loops: CDR1 KGHSH, CDR2 LQKENI. The V gene lost 6 bases and the J gene lost 8 bases, with 23 bases spanning the gap. The CDR3 spans 17 residues. DNA for the CDR3: TGTGCCAGCTCCCGACCCCGCACAGGGCAAGGTCATTCACCCCTCCACTTT. This translates into CASSRPRTGQGHSPLHF.

The chain is built from TRBV3-1 and TRBJ1-6; 11 bases agree with TRBD1. J gave up 10 bases and V 3 bases, and 5 bases lay outside the gene matches. This CDR3 is 15 amino acids long. The germline gives CDR1 LGHDT, CDR2 YNNKEL (reference sequence). CDR3: CASSQPGQGDSPLHF. CDR3 coding DNA: TGTGCCAGCAGCCAGCCGGGACAGGGGGACTCACCCCTCCACTTT.

This clonotype was counted a few times. The J gene is TRBJ1-5, the V gene TRBV12-3 or TRBV12-4, with 7 bases lining up with TRBD1. This CDR3 is built from 14 residues. V lost 5 bases, J lost 5 bases, and 6 bases stayed unmatched. CDR3 loop: CASSKTGPYQPQHF. DNA of the CDR3: TGTGCCAGCAGTAAGACAGGGCCCTATCAGCCCCAGCATTTT.

This clonotype has only a few counts. The rearrangement joins TRBV28 to TRBJ2-3; TRBD2 agrees at 10 bases. The CDR3 length is 17 residues. Unmatched junction bases numbered 11, after V lost 6 bases and J lost 2 bases. Germline CDR1 MDHEN, CDR2 SYDVKM. The CDR3 bases are TGTGCCAGCAGCCACCTTGGACTAGCGGAGATCACAGATACGCAGTATTTT. This translates into CASSHLGLAEITDTQYF. Using reference TRBV28 and TRBJ2-3 for the parts outside the CDR3, the full variable domain is DVKVTQSSRYLVKRTGEKVFLECVQDMDHENMFWYRQDPGLGLRLIYFSYDVKMKEKGDIPEGYSVSREKKERFSLILESASTNQTSMYLCASSHLGLAEITDTQYFGPGTRLTVL.

The table lists this clonotype with many counts. The CDR3 sequence: CSAKRDDSGANVLTF. CDR3 sequence (DNA): TGCAGTGCTAAACGGGACGACTCTGGGGCCAACGTCCTGACTTTC. The rearrangement uses TRBV20-1 and TRBJ2-6; either TRBD1 or TRBD2 may fit D (5 bases each). Germline loops: CDR1 DFQATT, CDR2 SNEGSKA (reference sequence). Trimming left V 4 bases short and J 0 bases short, with 10 bases between. The CDR3 has 15 residues.

This clonotype was seen a few times. This sequence joins TRBV7-7 and TRBJ2-2; tentatively, D is TRBD2 (5 bases). The V gene's germline CDR1 is SSHAT and CDR2 FNYEAQ (reference sequence). The CDR3 length is 13 residues. Trimming left V 5 bases short and J 4 bases short, with 8 bases between. The CDR3 region is CASSPEGTGELFF. As DNA, the CDR3 is TGTGCCAGCAGCCCCGAGGGCACCGGGGAGCTGTTTTTT.

This clonotype was detected ten times or more. The rearrangement links TRBV29-1 to TRBJ2-5; unclear D gene. Germline V gives CDR1 SQVTM, CDR2 ANQGSEA. This CDR3 is built from 12 residues. V dropped 4 bases and J dropped 7 bases, with 13 bases sitting between them. For the CDR3, the DNA is TGCAGCGTTGTCGGCTCGGCTGGGACCCAGTACTTC. It encodes CSVVGSAGTQYF.

This clonotype was counted between two and nine times. This chain connects TRBV29-1 to TRBJ2-1; D remains unclear. The germline V gene has CDR1 SQVTM and CDR2 ANQGSEA. The CDR3 spans 14 residues. The ends were cut back, 6 bases at V and 8 bases at J, with 20 bases in the middle. Here the CDR3 DNA reads TGCAGCGTATACCGGAACTTTAAGTCACATGAGCAGTTCTTC. Protein product: CSVYRNFKSHEQFF.

The table lists this clonotype with a few counts. The chain joins TRBV29-1 to TRBJ2-3; TRBD2 agrees at 12 bases. The CDR3 spans 16 residues. V dropped 7 bases and J dropped 1; count of bases not matched to a gene: 9. Germline CDR1 is SQVTM and CDR2 is ANQGSEA. CDR3 nucleotide sequence: TGCAGCGATCGACTAGCGGGAGCTTTTGGCACAGATACGCAGTATTTT. Amino acid sequence: CSDRLAGAFGTDTQYF.

The chain joins TRBV10-3 to TRBJ2-1; 8 bases are a match to TRBD2. CDR1 is ENHRY and CDR2 is SYGVKD in the germline V gene. The V gene end was trimmed by 3 bases and the J gene end by 7 bases; junction bases not matched to a gene: 11. The CDR3 sequence is 16 residues long. CDR3 DNA sequence: TGTGCCATCAGTGAACTATGGACTAGCAATCTAAATGAGCAGTTCTTC. It is translated as CAISELWTSNLNEQFF.

In its sample, this clonotype was seen a few times. The rearrangement links TRBV7-9 to TRBJ2-7; 9 bases match TRBD1. V shed 2 bases and J 12 bases; nucleotides not matched to a gene: 11. CDR3 length equals 14 residues. Germline CDR1 is SEHNR and CDR2 is FQNEAQ (reference sequence). CDR3 residues: CASSLSIGQGLLYF. CDR3 DNA: TGTGCCAGCAGCTTAAGCATCGGACAGGGGTTGCTGTACTTC.

This clonotype was observed many times. The rearrangement uses TRBV7-9 and TRBJ2-7, with D tentatively TRBD1 (6 bases). The germline V gene encodes CDR1 SEHNR and CDR2 FQNEAQ (reference sequence). Trimming shortened V by 5 bases and J by 5 bases, and 16 bases separated the two germline ends. The length of the CDR3 is 14 residues. For the CDR3, the DNA is TGTGCCAGCAGCCCTACTCTCACAGGGCACGAGCAGTACTTC. Encoded protein: CASSPTLTGHEQYF.

The V call is TRBV3-1, the J call TRBJ2-1; weak D call: TRBD1 (5 bases). The V end lost 0 bases, the J end lost 5 bases, and 8 bases lay between the germline ends. This CDR3 spans 14 amino acids. Germline CDR1 and CDR2: LGHDT and YNNKEL (reference sequence). In DNA, the CDR3 is TGTGCCAGCAGCCAAGAAGGGGTCCACAATGAGCAGTTCTTC. This translates into CASSQEGVHNEQFF.

This clonotype has a handful of counts. This chain links TRBV15 with TRBJ2-3; D might be TRBD2 (6 bases). Germline assignment: CDR1 LNHNV and CDR2 YYDKDF (reference sequence). Trimming shortened V by 1 base and J by 3 bases, and 17 bases separated the two germline ends. The CDR3 spans 17 residues. DNA of the CDR3: TGTGCCACCAGCAGAGGACGGGACTCCTGGAGTACAGATACGCAGTATTTT. The encoded protein is CATSRGRDSWSTDTQYF.

The chain is built from TRBV28 and TRBJ2-5; tentative D call: TRBD1 (5 bases). Germline V gene sequence: CDR1 MDHEN, CDR2 SYDVKM. This CDR3 is built from 13 residues. The V end lost 3 bases, the J end lost 4 bases, and 9 bases lay between the germline ends. CDR3 sequence: CASSFRGAETQYF. The CDR3 DNA reads TGTGCCAGCAGTTTTAGGGGCGCAGAGACCCAGTACTTC. Variable domain in full (rest from reference TRBV28 and TRBJ2-5): DVKVTQSSRYLVKRTGEKVFLECVQDMDHENMFWYRQDPGLGLRLIYFSYDVKMKEKGDIPEGYSVSREKKERFSLILESASTNQTSMYLCASSFRGAETQYFGPGTRLLVL.

This clonotype has just a few counts. V is TRBV5-1 and J is TRBJ2-3; D is tentatively TRBD1 or TRBD2 (5 bases each). The CDR3 spans 15 residues. From germline, CDR1 is SGHRS and CDR2 YFSETQ. V was trimmed by 3 bases and J by 0 bases, leaving 11 bases between them. CDR3 sequence (DNA): TGCGCCAGCAGCTCTGGGACGCAAAGCACAGATACGCAGTATTTT. Translating it yields CASSSGTQSTDTQYF.

This clonotype was seen a handful of times. The J gene is TRBJ2-5, the V gene TRBV7-2, with a possible D match to TRBD2 (5 bases). The CDR3 totals 16 residues. V was pared by 1 base and J by 2 bases, with 14 bases between. The germline CDR1 and CDR2 sequences are SGHTA and FQGNSA. DNA of the CDR3: TGTGCCAGCAGCTTAGACGGGAACGGGTGGCAAGAGACCCAGTACTTC. Translation: CASSLDGNGWQETQYF.

In this sample, this clonotype turned up a few times. The chain recombines TRBV20-1 with TRBJ2-3, with TRBD2 matching 7 bases. V gave up 1 base and J gave up 4 bases; unmatched junction bases: 8. The CDR3 spans 15 residues. The germline V gene encodes CDR1 DFQATT and CDR2 SNEGSKA (reference sequence). The CDR3 sequence: CSARVPGRGPDTQYF. The DNA for the CDR3 is TGCAGTGCTAGAGTGCCGGGGAGGGGCCCAGATACGCAGTATTTT.